The clone carrying this T cell receptor (beta chain) was seen a handful of times. Its cognate antigen is unknown. This entry belongs to a study of cytomegalovirus exposure and HLA in healthy donors. About the research overall: Early released data had about 85 million unique TCRs, all coming from HLA-typed donors. Study-wide points: Likely technical artifact: a cluster of highly shared sequence variants. As confirmed in vitro, a few CMV-associated chains were specific for CMV antigens. An analysis was carried out at a later point. It showed that HLA-associated TCR beta chains were more clonally expanded than equally common non-associated chains.

Primers: 60 Vbeta forward and 13 Jbeta reverse. Assay used: immunoSEQ multiplex PCR; TCRdb lists only in-frame clones, some missing. The sample holds 150,000 to 200,000 clones, around three quarters seen once. The clonotype was recovered from a woman in her thirties or forties in good health and CMV-seronegative. Sample: PBMCs.

The CDR3 coding sequence is TGTGCCAGCAGTGAAGAAGGGGGTTGGACTGAAGCTTTCTTT. Amino acids: CASSEEGGWTEAFF. J is TRBJ1-1 and V is TRBV6-1; a weak D match, TRBD1 (6 bases). Germline CDR1 reads MNHNS; CDR2 reads SASEGT. The V gene lost 1 base and the J gene lost 5 bases, with 11 bases spanning the gap. There are 14 residues in the CDR3.